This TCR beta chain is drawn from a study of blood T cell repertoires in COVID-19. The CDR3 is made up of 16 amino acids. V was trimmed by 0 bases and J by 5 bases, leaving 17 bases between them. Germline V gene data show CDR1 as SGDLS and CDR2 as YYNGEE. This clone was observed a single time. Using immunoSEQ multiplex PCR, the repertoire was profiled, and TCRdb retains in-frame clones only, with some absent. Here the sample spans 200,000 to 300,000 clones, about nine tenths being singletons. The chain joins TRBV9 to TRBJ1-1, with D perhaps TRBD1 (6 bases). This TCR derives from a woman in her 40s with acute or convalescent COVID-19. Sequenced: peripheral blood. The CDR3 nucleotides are TGTGCCAGCAGCGTAGGTCAGTCCAGGGGCTTTACTGAAGCTTTCTTT. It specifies CASSVGQSRGFTEAFF. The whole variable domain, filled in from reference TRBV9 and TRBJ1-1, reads DSGVTQTPKHLITATGQRVTLRCSPRSGDLSVYWYQQSLDQGLQFLIQYYNGEERAKGNILERFSAQQFPDLHSELNLSSLELGDSALYFCASSVGQSRGFTEAFFGQGTRLTVV.